Given below is one T cell receptor (beta chain) in context. Genomic DNA (from each subset) was split evenly across several immunoSEQ plates. Repertoires were generated with immunoSEQ multiplex PCR, while TCRdb's copy carries only in-frame clones and drops some. The sample gives about 1.1 million clones, approximately 77% of which show up once; roughly 0.83% is in the top ten. CD4+ cells yielded CD45RA+ naive and CD45RA-negative memory subsets. The data derive from a study of shared clonotypes between healthy human individuals. This clonotype originated in a man younger than 35 in good health. Some clones in this sample may be carry-over from other donors' samples. Sequenced material: memory CD4+ T cells from PBMCs. The subset here: CD45RA-negative fraction.

CDR3 bases: TGCAGCGTCCGGGACGTTAGCGGGAGTAACCCCAATGAGCAGTTCTTC. Its protein product is CSVRDVSGSNPNEQFF. V gene TRBV29-1 combines with J gene TRBJ2-1; TRBD2 aligns across 9 bases. The junction had 15 bases not matched to a gene; V was cut back by 6 bases and J by 6 bases. Germline CDR1 and CDR2: SQVTM and ANQGSEA. The CDR3 runs 16 residues.